One TCR beta chain is described in this entry. Its cognate antigen is unknown. The CDR3 length is 13 residues. Per the germline V gene, CDR1 is SGHRS and CDR2 is YFSETQ. Trimming left V 2 bases short and J 8 bases short, with 12 bases between. In TCRdb, the RACE reads were re-called with MiXCR into one record per CDR3 protein. The data show roughly 200,000 distinct CDR3 sequences, under 25% seen once. Time point reported: patch test 3, about 24 weeks after DPC sensitization. Treatment of the sample: therapeutic diphenylcyclopropenone sensitization with weekly scalp DPC. These data belong to a study of human T cells and chemical hapten exposure. Findings and limits, study-wide: PT1 expanded TCR counts correlated positively with patch test score. Expanded TCR sets contained significantly more large CDR3 similarity clusters than controls.

This clonotype was sampled from a woman aged 35 to 49 with alopecia areata. Some clones in this sample may be carry-over from other donors' samples. The chain is built from TRBV5-1 and TRBJ2-3, with a weak D call TRBD1 (5 bases). The specimen comprised whole blood, sampled in connection with sensitization to the hapten diphenylcyclopropenone (DPC). The CDR3 protein is CASSFAQGSTQYF. CDR3 nucleotide sequence: TGCGCCAGCAGCTTCGCTCAGGGTAGTACGCAGTATTTT.